Each of the 22 T cell receptor beta chains below was sequenced from the same sample in a study of shared clonotypes between healthy human individuals (dated by TCRdb to about 2020). Preparation of the library involved the immunoSEQ multiplex PCR assay. What TCRdb holds here is the immuneACCESS table cut down to in-frame rearrangements. Part of the clones is not present; checked against another copy, under half of the missing clones reflect an unresolved V gene, and the others are unexplained. Recorded for this sample are some 690,000 clones; around 91% of them occurred a single time. In total, the top ten clones hold about 33% of the sample. The specimen sequenced was memory CD8+ T cells from PBMCs. The label giving this sample's cell subset or site can be read as: CD45RO+ cells pooled with CCR7-negative TemRA cells. These receptors came from a man younger than 35 in good health. Some clones in this sample may be carry-over from other donors' samples.

The V and J genes are TRBV27 and TRBJ2-7, with D possibly matching TRBD2 (8 bases). This CDR3 comprises 15 residues. From germline, CDR1 is MNHEY and CDR2 SMNVEV (reference sequence). V lost 6 bases to trimming and J lost 3 bases, with 18 bases between them. In nucleotides, the CDR3 is TGTGCCAGCAGGTCGGGACAGCGGGGGCTCTACGAGCAGTACTTC. This gives the protein CASRSGQRGLYEQYF.

The chain recombines TRBV27 with TRBJ2-2; D unclear. V was shortened by 3 bases and J by 6 bases, with 8 bases between the two germline ends. Looked up from germline, CDR1 is MNHEY and CDR2 is SMNVEV (reference sequence). The CDR3 contains 13 residues. CDR3 in DNA: TGTGCCAGCAGTTTTATAGCTTCCGGGGAGCTGTTTTTT. Amino acids: CASSFIASGELFF.

The CDR3 reads CASGHRSSYNEQFF. The DNA for the CDR3 is TGTGCCAGCGGTCATAGGAGCTCCTACAATGAGCAGTTCTTC. V usage is TRBV6-1 and J usage is TRBJ2-1; D remains ambiguous. Germline CDR1 is MNHNS and CDR2 is SASEGT. Between the trimmed V and J ends, which lost 8 bases and 0 bases, there was a span of 11 bases. This CDR3 is 14 amino acids long.

This sequence joins TRBV5-1 and TRBJ2-5, with D possibly matching TRBD1 (6 bases). CDR3 length: 17 amino acids. The V end was cut by 0 bases, the J end by 2 bases, with 17 bases between. Germline values: CDR1 SGHRS, CDR2 YFSETQ. The DNA of the CDR3 is TGCGCCAGCAGCTTGGTCCCACGGACAGCCCCGCAAGAGACCCAGTACTTC. This encodes CASSLVPRTAPQETQYF. The full variable domain, in which reference TRBV5-1 and TRBJ2-5 provide the parts outside the CDR3, is KAGVTQTPRYLIKTRGQQVTLSCSPISGHRSVSWYQQTPGQGLQFLFEYFSETQRNKGNFPGRFSGRQFSNSRSEMNVSTLELGDSALYLCASSLVPRTAPQETQYFGPGTRLLVL.

The rearrangement joins TRBV9 to TRBJ2-3, with 7 nucleotides matching TRBD2. J lost 1 base, V lost 6 bases, and 5 bases had no gene match. Germline loops: CDR1 SGDLS, CDR2 YYNGEE. This CDR3 region has 14 residues. CDR3 in amino acids: CASTRGRGTDTQYF. The CDR3 DNA is TGTGCCAGCACCCGTGGGAGGGGCACAGATACGCAGTATTTT.

This clone showed up just a few times. The chain has TRBV6-5 and TRBJ1-1; D is possibly TRBD1 (6 bases). CDR1 and CDR2 from the germline V gene are MNHEY and SVGAGI. The germline V and J ends were trimmed by 5 bases and 4 bases, with 14 bases remaining between them. This CDR3 is 14 amino acids long. In nucleotides, the CDR3 is TGTGCCAGCAGTCCCAGGGGAGGGAGCACTGAAGCTTTCTTT. Protein sequence: CASSPRGGSTEAFF.

The J gene is TRBJ2-3, the V gene TRBV11-1, with D possibly being TRBD1 (5 bases). The length of the CDR3 is 17 residues. V was clipped by 5 bases and J by 0 bases, with 18 bases between them. Germline V gene data show CDR1 as SGHAT and CDR2 as FQDESV (reference sequence). The CDR3 loop is CASSPGFWGTSTDTQYF. CDR3 DNA sequence: TGTGCCAGCAGCCCAGGCTTTTGGGGCACGAGCACAGATACGCAGTATTTT.

The V gene is TRBV28, the J gene TRBJ1-3; D uncertain. Trimming shortened V by 8 bases and J by 2 bases, and 1 base separated the two germline ends. The CDR3 covers 10 residues. Germline CDR1 MDHEN, CDR2 SYDVKM. In DNA, the CDR3 is TGTGCCAGCGCTGGAAACACCATATATTTT. Translation: CASAGNTIYF.

The rearrangement links TRBV19 to TRBJ1-5; the match to TRBD1 covers 8 bases. V trimming: 4 bases; J trimming: 0 bases; junction bases outside the gene matches: 14. Germline assignment: CDR1 LNHDA and CDR2 SQIVND (reference sequence). This CDR3 comprises 19 residues. The CDR3 is CASSTLGQGFDYSNQPQHF. The CDR3 bases are TGTGCCAGTAGTACCCTCGGACAGGGCTTCGATTATAGCAATCAGCCCCAGCATTTT.

The sample holds one count of this clone. The CDR3 bases are TGTGCCAGCAGTTTTCTTTACGGGGAAAGCGGGGGATACAATGAGCAGTTCTTC. Protein: CASSFLYGESGGYNEQFF. The V gene is TRBV28, the J gene TRBJ2-1, with 8 nucleotides matching TRBD2. Trimming at V came to 3 bases and at J to 4 bases, leaving 14 bases not matched to a gene. The CDR3 has 18 residues. The germline V gene has CDR1 MDHEN and CDR2 SYDVKM.

The V gene is TRBV6-6, the J gene TRBJ1-1; 7 nucleotides align to TRBD1. The germline gives CDR1 MNHNY, CDR2 SVGAGI (reference sequence). V lost 4 bases, J lost 6 bases, and 8 bases stayed unmatched. CDR3 length: 14 amino acids. This chain's CDR3 is CASSFRQGWAEAFF. The DNA of the CDR3 is TGTGCCAGCAGTTTTCGACAGGGCTGGGCTGAAGCTTTCTTT.

This clone has just one count. The chain joins TRBV5-6 to TRBJ2-5; D might be TRBD2 (6 bases). The CDR3 sequence is 15 residues long. V lost 1 base, J lost 4 bases, and 14 bases lay in between. The germline CDR1 and CDR2 sequences are SGHDT and YYEEEE. CDR3 nucleotide sequence: TGTGCCAGCAGCTTGATTTCAGGGCGGGGAGAGACCCAGTACTTC. It translates to CASSLISGRGETQYF.

The chain joins TRBV4-2 to TRBJ2-7; D gene ambiguous. The ends were cut back, 0 bases at V and 5 bases at J, with 8 bases in the middle. This CDR3 has 13 amino acids. Germline V lookup: CDR1 LGHNA, CDR2 YNFKEQ. CDR3 region: CASSQDIVDEQYF. As DNA, the CDR3 is TGTGCCAGCAGCCAAGATATAGTCGACGAGCAGTACTTC.

Points on this clone: The identical CDR3 is also encoded by other nucleotide sequences in the sample. CDR3 DNA sequence: TGTGCCAGTAGTCGGCAGGGGGCCTACAATGAGCAGTTCTTC. Encoded protein: CASSRQGAYNEQFF. The chain employs TRBV19 and TRBJ2-1; 7 bases fit TRBD1. Germline V gene data show CDR1 as LNHDA and CDR2 as SQIVND (reference sequence). J lost 2 bases, V lost 5 bases, and 3 bases had no gene match. The CDR3 runs to 14 residues.

The chain couples TRBV28 to TRBJ1-2; 9 nucleotides line up with TRBD1. The V gene end was trimmed by 5 bases and the J gene end by 4 bases; junction bases not matched to a gene: 11. Germline-derived CDR1 and CDR2 are MDHEN and SYDVKM. There are 16 residues in the CDR3. The CDR3 DNA reads as TGTGCCAGCAGTCCCCTTCCACAGGGGGCGGCCTATGGCTACACCTTC. Translation: CASSPLPQGAAYGYTF.

The chain links TRBV6-5 to TRBJ2-7; D is perhaps TRBD1 (5 bases). The CDR3 consists of 13 residues. Germline values: CDR1 MNHEY, CDR2 SVGAGI. V was shortened by 4 bases and J by 5 bases, with 12 bases between the two germline ends. Here the CDR3 DNA reads TGTGCCAGCAGTTTGGGCAGGGTGGACGAGCAGTACTTC. The encoded protein is CASSLGRVDEQYF.

As DNA, the CDR3 is TGTGCCAGCAGTTCCGGGGGGTTTGAGAAGCCCCAGCATTTT. Protein sequence: CASSSGGFEKPQHF. The chain joins TRBV6-5 to TRBJ1-5, with a weak D call TRBD1 (5 bases). The germline gives CDR1 MNHEY, CDR2 SVGAGI. The V and J ends lost 4 bases and 8 bases respectively, with 15 bases between them. The CDR3 spans 14 residues.

The gene calls are TRBV6-5 and TRBJ2-2; D unclear. The CDR3 spans 14 residues. Trimming took off 5 bases at V and 1 base at J, with 8 bases between the two ends. The germline V gene has CDR1 MNHEY and CDR2 SVGAGI. The CDR3 sequence: CASSTDGNTGELFF. The CDR3 region has the DNA TGTGCCAGCAGTACTGACGGGAACACCGGGGAGCTGTTTTTT.

V usage is TRBV7-9 and J usage is TRBJ2-7, with 8 bases matching TRBD2. Per germline, CDR1 SEHNR and CDR2 FQNEAQ (reference sequence). This CDR3 has 14 amino acids. J lost 4 bases, V lost 5 bases, and 7 bases had no gene match. The CDR3 is CASSLSGIPYEQYF. The CDR3 DNA follows: TGTGCCAGCAGCCTTAGCGGGATTCCGTACGAGCAGTACTTC.

The rearrangement links TRBV5-1 to TRBJ2-7, with 11 nucleotides matching TRBD2. Germline trimming cut 4 bases from V and 5 bases from J; bases unmatched to any gene: 14. Germline V lookup: CDR1 SGHRS, CDR2 YFSETQ. The CDR3 length is 17 residues. The CDR3 bases are TGCGCCAGCAGCACCGAACAGCGACTAGCGGGATATAACGAGCAGTACTTC. This translates into CASSTEQRLAGYNEQYF.

The V gene is TRBV18, the J gene TRBJ1-1; perhaps TRBD1 as D (6 bases). This CDR3 comprises 16 residues. The V end lost 8 bases, the J end lost 4 bases, and 23 bases lay between the germline ends. The germline CDR1 and CDR2 sequences are KGHSH and LQKENI. The CDR3 sequence: CASHGDTYFSGTEAFF. Written as DNA, the CDR3 is TGTGCCAGCCATGGGGACACTTACTTTAGCGGCACTGAAGCTTTCTTT.

The chain combines TRBV9 with TRBJ2-4, with 8 bases lining up with TRBD2. The germline CDR1 and CDR2 sequences are SGDLS and YYNGEE. With V trimmed by 4 bases and J by 5 bases, 8 bases remained unmatched. The CDR3 is 15 amino acids. The chain's CDR3 is CASSPGREAENIQYF. The CDR3 bases are TGTGCCAGCAGCCCCGGGCGGGAGGCGGAAAACATTCAGTACTTC.